The 10 T cell receptor beta chains presented below share a single source sample, sequenced in a study of blood T cells in healthy people across ages. Together with a sample-barcoded 5' primer, a J-beta primer mix was included in a second PCR lasting about 6 to 11 cycles. Each CDR3 protein gets one entry after TCRdb re-called the 5' RACE reads with MiXCR. Found here are 1 million to 1.2 million distinct CDR3 sequences, 35% to 45% of them singletons; the top ten hold around 13%. Sequencing input: blood. The origin of the receptors is a man between 18 and 35 years old in good health.

Points on this clonotype: Mismatch with germline at one junction end may stem from a read error. The chain is built from TRBV12-3 or TRBV12-4 and TRBJ1-1; TRBD1 aligns across 7 bases. This CDR3 is 14 amino acids long. CDR3 in amino acids: CAGRVDRVNTEAFF. In DNA, the CDR3 is TGTGCCGGCAGGGTTGACAGGGTGAACACTGAAGCTTTCTTT.

The rearrangement joins TRBV20-1 to TRBJ2-5; TRBD2 might be the D (5 bases). V lost 6 bases and J lost 2, with 19 bases in between. The CDR3 runs 15 residues. In germline, CDR1 is DFQATT, CDR2 SNEGSKA (reference sequence). The CDR3 DNA sequence: TGCAGTGCCTCGTCCGGGAAAACAGCACAAGAGACCCAGTACTTC. Its translation is CSASSGKTAQETQYF.

This sequence joins TRBV15 and TRBJ2-1, with D hard to call. The CDR3 covers 15 residues. Germline assignment: CDR1 LNHNV and CDR2 YYDKDF (reference sequence). V was clipped by 1 base and J by 0 bases, with 7 bases between them. The CDR3 is CATSRVVSSYNEQFF. In DNA form, the CDR3 reads TGTGCCACCAGCAGAGTTGTTAGCTCCTACAATGAGCAGTTCTTC.

This clonotype was observed once. The chain is built from TRBV4-2 and TRBJ2-1; D may match TRBD1 or TRBD2 (5 bases each). V lost 3 bases to trimming and J lost 6 bases, with 15 bases between them. CDR1 LGHNA and CDR2 YNFKEQ come from the germline V gene. The CDR3 runs 15 residues. The DNA of the CDR3 is TGTGCCAGCAGCCATCCATTAGGGGACCTCAATGAGCAGTTCTTC. Encoded protein: CASSHPLGDLNEQFF.

The rearrangement joins TRBV27 to TRBJ1-5; D remains unclear. Trimming left V 5 bases short and J 0 bases short, with 11 bases between. The CDR3 extends over 15 amino acids. Per the germline V gene, CDR1 is MNHEY and CDR2 is SMNVEV (reference sequence). In DNA form, the CDR3 reads TGTGCCAGCAGTCCAGACGATCCTAGCAATCAGCCCCAGCATTTT. Translated: CASSPDDPSNQPQHF.

V gene TRBV6-2 or TRBV6-3 combines with J gene TRBJ1-4; weak D call: TRBD1 (6 bases). The germline V gene has CDR1 MNHEY and CDR2 SVGEGT. V was shortened by 2 bases and J by 11 bases, with 9 bases between the two germline ends. This CDR3 spans 12 amino acids. CDR3 nucleotide sequence: TGTGCCAGCAGTTACAACAGGGAGAAACTGTTTTTT. Protein: CASSYNREKLFF.

This clonotype was recorded a few times. The chain carries TRBV7-2 and TRBJ1-2; D is uncertain. This CDR3 is 13 amino acids long. Trimming cost V 1 base and J 5 bases, with 8 bases left between them. Germline assignment: CDR1 SGHTA and CDR2 FQGNSA. The CDR3 sequence is CASSLDSGYGYTF. CDR3 DNA sequence: TGTGCCAGCAGCTTAGATTCGGGTTATGGCTACACCTTC.

V gene TRBV12-3 or TRBV12-4 combines with J gene TRBJ1-2; 8 nucleotides align to TRBD1. CDR3 length: 15 amino acids. V lost 5 bases, J lost 4 bases, and 9 bases stayed unmatched. The CDR3 DNA is TGTGCCAGCAGTCTTCAGGGGGCATCGGGCTATGGCTACACCTTC. The encoded protein is CASSLQGASGYGYTF.

The chain joins TRBV7-9 to TRBJ2-5; the match to TRBD2 covers 7 bases. The CDR3 spans 14 residues. After removal of 3 bases from V and 11 bases from J, the junction contained 12 bases not matched to a gene. Germline V CDR1 and CDR2: SEHNR, FQNEAQ (reference sequence). The CDR3 bases are TGTGCCAGCAGCTTCGCGGGAGTGAACAATGAGCAGTACTTC. Residues: CASSFAGVNNEQYF. The whole variable domain, filled in from reference TRBV7-9 and TRBJ2-5, reads DTGVSQNPRHKITKRGQNVTFRCDPISEHNRLYWYRQTLGQGPEFLTYFQNEAQLEKSRLLSDRFSAERPKGSFSTLEIQRTEQGDSAMYLCASSFAGVNNEQYFGPGTRLLVL.

This clonotype has a handful of counts. V and J are TRBV29-1 and TRBJ2-2; 7 positions agree with TRBD1. The CDR3 totals 14 residues. J gave up 1 base and V 6 bases, and 5 bases lay outside the gene matches. Germline-derived CDR1 and CDR2 are SQVTM and ANQGSEA. In DNA, the CDR3 is TGCAGCGTGGCCGGGACAGTGAACACCGGGGAGCTGTTTTTT. It yields the protein CSVAGTVNTGELFF.